This entry is about one TCR beta chain. Its antigen is currently not known. Per-nucleotide qualities are absent, and no much larger clonotype sits a single base away. The data were obtained in a study of blood T cell repertoires in COVID-19 (dated by TCRdb to 2020 to 2021). Turning to the overall study: Samples covering the acute and convalescent phases of COVID-19 were provided by collaborators in the United States, Italy and Spain. The dataset comprised deeply sampled blood TCRbeta repertoires from subjects exposed to, actively infected with, or recovered from COVID-19. The samples were drawn from two sources: the first 160 participants of the ongoing ImmuneRACE study, and 1,200 or so subjects contributed by 6 global collaborators. The repertoires were made available in a free public database intended to serve as a resource for research on the immune response to SARS-CoV-2. The material from the prospective study consisted of cDNA or gDNA derived from T cells, B-cell-depleted T cells, or PBMCs. A de-identified subject ID, COVID-19 status, age in years and sex were almost always included in the sample metadata. Where available, HLA class I and class II types were taken from metadata supplied by the sample provider and were not determined by assay-based typing.

The CDR3 runs 16 residues from the cysteine to the phenylalanine. The sequence is cut down to CDR3 DNA, 48 bases in frame from base 1. V is pruned by 6 bases and J by 0 bases, leaving 8 bases of the junction without a gene match. CDR1 and CDR2 (MDHEN, SYDVKM) derive from the germline V gene. The immunoSEQ Assay, a bias-controlled multiplex PCR, was used to amplify TCRbeta CDR3 regions from genomic DNA. In the source study's methods: Nucleated cell counts per sample were estimated from amplification of reference gene primers within the assay. To quantify the absolute abundance of each unique TCRbeta CDR3 rearrangement, sequence reads were collapsed and filtered. For each sample, productive Simpson clonality was calculated as the square root of Simpson's diversity index over productive rearrangements. Here the immuneACCESS table is served through TCRdb, limited to in-frame sequences with V and J called. Missing clones are a known gap in these copies; in checked studies unresolved V genes cover under half, and the rest lacks a known reason. That table gives V, J and clone size, and the DNA gave D and trimming. Across this sample there are 95,000 to 100,000 clones, with about 87% seen only once. Under 14% of the sample comes from the top ten.

Study-wide findings and limitations: The quantity of clinical and demographic metadata differed by source and by participant and was supplied without curation.

The collaborating institutions used their own protocols to collect whole blood in K2EDTA tubes. Collaborator samples were shipped for TCRbeta analysis as frozen whole blood, isolated PBMCs, or DNA extracted from either sample type. The V gene is TRBV28 and the J gene is TRBJ1-1; 9 central nucleotides agree with TRBD1. The sequence was obtained from a woman aged 30 to 39 with acute or convalescent COVID-19. Sequenced input: peripheral blood. The CDR3: CASRPQGAILNTEAFF. The nucleotides read TGTGCCAGCAGACCACAGGGGGCGATCTTGAACACTGAAGCTTTCTTT.